The 7 T cell receptor beta chains below were found in one sample sequenced in a study of blood T cell repertoires in COVID-19. The repertoire was sequenced with immunoSEQ multiplex PCR; TCRdb's copy has only in-frame clones and lacks some. The sample includes 130,000 or so clones, roughly 89% seen only once; the top ten take more than 4%. Sequences were obtained from peripheral blood. The receptors come from a man aged 35-49 years with acute or convalescent COVID-19.

The chain couples TRBV5-1 to TRBJ2-3; TRBD2 matches at 9 bases. With 3 bases clipped from V and 6 bases from J, the junction kept 5 bases outside the gene matches. This CDR3 is 14 amino acids long. Germline V lookup: CDR1 SGHRS, CDR2 YFSETQ. The CDR3 is CASSWGTSSDTQYF. The CDR3 DNA reads as TGCGCCAGCAGCTGGGGGACTAGCTCCGATACGCAGTATTTT.

The gene calls are TRBV19 and TRBJ1-2; TRBD1 might be the D (5 bases). CDR3 length: 13 residues. V lost 3 bases, J lost 2 bases, and 7 bases lay in between. The germline V gene encodes CDR1 LNHDA and CDR2 SQIVND (reference sequence). The DNA of the CDR3 is TGTGCCAGTAGTATGGGGGGAAACTATGGCTACACCTTC. It is translated as CASSMGGNYGYTF.

The rearrangement joins TRBV25-1 to TRBJ1-1; no definite D call. The CDR3 sequence is 14 residues long. V lost 4 bases to trimming and J lost 1 base, with 10 bases between them. CDR1 and CDR2 (germline): MGHDK, SYGVNS. The CDR3 region is CASSVAGENTEAFF. The CDR3 DNA reads TGTGCCAGCAGTGTGGCAGGTGAGAACACTGAAGCTTTCTTT. Together with reference TRBV25-1 and TRBJ1-1, the CDR3 gives the full variable domain: EADIYQTPRYLVIGTGKKITLECSQTMGHDKMYWYQQDPGMELHLIHYSYGVNSTEKGDLSSESTVSRIRTEHFPLTLESARPSHTSQYLCASSVAGENTEAFFGQGTRLTVV.

The rearrangement links TRBV30 to TRBJ1-3; D uncertain. V lost 2 bases and J 0 bases, leaving 8 bases between the germline ends. The germline V gene has CDR1 GTSNPN and CDR2 SVGIG (reference sequence). The CDR3 has 14 amino acids. CDR3 protein: CAWSMGSSGNTIYF. The DNA of the CDR3 is TGTGCCTGGAGTATGGGGAGCTCTGGAAACACCATATATTTT.

The chain employs TRBV7-2 and TRBJ1-5, with a weak D call TRBD1 (6 bases). The CDR3 spans 15 residues. The V gene's germline CDR1 is SGHTA and CDR2 FQGNSA. V was pared by 5 bases and J by 5 bases, with 16 bases between. CDR3 nucleotide sequence: TGTGCCAGCAGCCATGAGGACAGAATCTATCAGCCCCAGCATTTT. Translated: CASSHEDRIYQPQHF.

This clone came up once. This chain connects TRBV15 to TRBJ1-2; a weak D match, TRBD1 (5 bases). V gave up 1 base and J gave up 5 bases, with 8 bases separating them. CDR3 length: 13 amino acids. The germline CDR1 and CDR2 sequences are LNHNV and YYDKDF (reference sequence). The CDR3 bases are TGTGCCACCAGCAGAGTTAGGGGTTATGGCTACACCTTC. This codes for CATSRVRGYGYTF.

The rearrangement links TRBV9 to TRBJ2-5, with D perhaps TRBD1 (5 bases). The V gene lost 0 bases and the J gene lost 5 bases, with 17 bases spanning the gap. Germline CDR1 reads SGDLS; CDR2 reads YYNGEE. The CDR3 runs to 16 residues. The CDR3 bases are TGTGCCAGCAGCGTAGCTTCTGACCAGGGCTGGGAGACCCAGTACTTC. Its translation: CASSVASDQGWETQYF.